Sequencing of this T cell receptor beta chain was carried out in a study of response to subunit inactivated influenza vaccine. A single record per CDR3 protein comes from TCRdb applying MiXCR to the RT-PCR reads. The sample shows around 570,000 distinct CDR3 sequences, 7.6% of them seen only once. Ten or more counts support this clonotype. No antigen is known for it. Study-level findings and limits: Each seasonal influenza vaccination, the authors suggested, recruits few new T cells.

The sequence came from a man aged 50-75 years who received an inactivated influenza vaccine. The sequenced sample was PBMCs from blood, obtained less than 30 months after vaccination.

The CDR3 protein is CASSEMSVNYGYTF. The CDR3 nucleotides are TGTGCCAGCAGTGAGATGTCAGTCAACTATGGCTACACCTTC. The rearrangement joins TRBV2 to TRBJ1-2; D unresolved. The CDR3 consists of 14 residues. Germline CDR1 SNHLY, CDR2 FYNNEI. The V end was cut by 3 bases, the J end by 2 bases, with 10 bases between.